The 24 T cell receptor beta chains given below trace back to one sample, sequenced in a study of CD8+CD57+ T cells in acquired aplastic anemia (dated 2018 in TCRdb). Patients chosen for sequencing had shown expansion of CD8+CD57+ cells by flow cytometry. This sample was sequenced with an Illumina HiSeq 2000. Genomic DNA was used as template for profiling of TCR beta VDJ combinations and CDR3 sequences. Using fastp trimming at Q25 and MiXCR clonotype assembly, TCRdb reanalyzed the public sequencing data and kept in-frame beta chains. Each entry is one CDR3 protein sequence, shown with its most common DNA and genes. The sample table shows just over 200,000 distinct CDR3 sequences, and approximately 60% are seen once. The top ten clones comprise around 58% of the sample. Sequenced material: sorted CD4+, CD8+, or CD8+CD57+ T cells (not recorded which) from PBMCs. The receptor source for this set is a human donor with aplastic anemia.

The V gene is TRBV7-2, the J gene TRBJ2-7; 9 bases fit TRBD1. CDR1 SGHTA and CDR2 FQGNSA come from the germline V gene. The CDR3 spans 15 residues. V was clipped by 4 bases and J by 3 bases; unmatched bases: 7. The CDR3: CASSSRTGVLYEQYF. The CDR3 bases are TGTGCCAGCAGCTCCCGGACAGGGGTCCTCTACGAGCAGTACTTC.

J is TRBJ2-3 and V is TRBV2; D is possibly TRBD1 or TRBD2 (5 bases each). The CDR3 extends over 15 amino acids. Germline loops: CDR1 SNHLY, CDR2 FYNNEI. The V end lost 8 bases, the J end lost 2 bases, and 17 bases lay between the germline ends. The CDR3 is CASCNAGTNTDTQYF. CDR3 bases: TGTGCCAGCTGTAACGCAGGGACGAACACAGATACGCAGTATTTT.

In its sample, this clonotype was seen many times. The chain couples TRBV12-3 or TRBV12-4 to TRBJ2-5; D is ambiguous. Trimming left V 5 bases short and J 3 bases short, with 7 bases between. The CDR3 loop spans 12 amino acids. The CDR3 here is CASSLWEETQYF. In DNA form, the CDR3 reads TGTGCCAGCAGTCTTTGGGAAGAGACCCAGTACTTC.

The V gene is TRBV24-1, the J gene TRBJ2-7; 11 bases align to TRBD2. Losses at the gene ends were 6 bases for V and 7 bases for J; bases not matched to a gene: 7. Germline V CDR1 and CDR2: KGHDR, SFDVKD. CDR3 length: 14 amino acids. CDR3 amino acids: CATSLAGGQGEQYF. CDR3 coding DNA: TGTGCCACCAGTCTAGCGGGAGGTCAGGGGGAGCAGTACTTC.

This clonotype occurred many times. This CDR3 reads CASSAHPGQGAQGGTQYF. For the CDR3, the DNA is TGTGCCAGCAGCGCCCACCCGGGACAGGGGGCCCAAGGTGGTACGCAGTATTTT. The chain employs TRBV9 and TRBJ2-3; 12 nucleotides line up with TRBD1. V lost 3 bases, J lost 8 bases, and 16 bases stayed unmatched. CDR3 size: 18 residues. Germline V lookup: CDR1 SGDLS, CDR2 YYNGEE.

V is TRBV7-2 and J is TRBJ2-7; TRBD2 aligns across 7 bases. Per germline, CDR1 SGHTA and CDR2 FQGNSA. The CDR3 sequence is 14 residues long. With 2 bases clipped from V and 3 bases from J, the junction kept 4 bases outside the gene matches. The CDR3 spells CASSLQASGYEQYF. The CDR3 DNA reads as TGTGCCAGCAGCTTACAGGCTAGCGGCTACGAGCAGTACTTC. The full variable domain, with the rest looked up from reference TRBV7-2 and TRBJ2-7, is GAGVSQSPSNKVTEKGKDVELRCDPISGHTALYWYRQSLGQGLEFLIYFQGNSAPDKSGLPSDRFSAERTGGSVSTLTIQRTQQEDSAVYLCASSLQASGYEQYFGPGTRLTVT.

The rearrangement uses TRBV19 and TRBJ1-2, with 7 bases lining up with TRBD1. The CDR3 length is 19 residues. The V and J ends lost 1 base and 4 bases, in that order; junction bases with no gene match: 18. The germline gives CDR1 LNHDA, CDR2 SQIVND (reference sequence). The CDR3 DNA is TGTGCCAGTAGTATAGGTGTTTTGAGGGGGCGCAGAGGAGTCTATGGCTACACCTTC. This sequence encodes CASSIGVLRGRRGVYGYTF. The variable domain in full, with the rest retrieved from reference TRBV19 and TRBJ1-2, is DGGITQSPKYLFRKEGQNVTLSCEQNLNHDAMYWYRQDPGQGLRLIYYSQIVNDFQKGDIAEGYSVSREKKESFPLTVTSAQKNPTAFYLCASSIGVLRGRRGVYGYTFGSGTRLTVV.

The V and J genes are TRBV10-2 and TRBJ2-1, with TRBD2 matching over 13 bases. The length of the CDR3 is 16 residues. V lost 5 bases and J lost 12; bases outside the gene matches: 13. CDR1 is WSHSY, CDR2 SAAADI, per germline. CDR3: CASSLGTSGTSLSQFF. CDR3 coding DNA: TGCGCCAGCAGTCTTGGGACTAGCGGGACCTCTTTATCGCAGTTCTTC.

The chain links TRBV2 to TRBJ1-5, with 7 positions matching TRBD1. Looked up from germline, CDR1 is SNHLY and CDR2 is FYNNEI. The CDR3 is 15 amino acids. Germline trimming cut 3 bases from V and 2 bases from J; bases unmatched to any gene: 4. The CDR3 bases are TGTGCCAGCAGTGACCTAGGGGGCGGCAATCAGCCCCAGCATTTT. Protein: CASSDLGGGNQPQHF.

This chain connects TRBV24-1 to TRBJ2-7; 7 positions agree with TRBD1. Germline loops: CDR1 KGHDR, CDR2 SFDVKD. This CDR3 comprises 13 residues. V trimming: 4 bases; J trimming: 7 bases; junction bases outside the gene matches: 6. The CDR3 DNA reads as TGTGCCACCAGTGAAGGCAGGGGGAAAGAGCAGTACTTC. This gives the protein CATSEGRGKEQYF.

This clonotype has more than one count but fewer than ten. The V gene is TRBV15, the J gene TRBJ1-3; no clear D gene. V lost 0 bases, J lost 5 bases, and 5 bases lay in between. The CDR3 extends over 13 amino acids. From germline, CDR1 is LNHNV and CDR2 YYDKDF (reference sequence). Here the CDR3 reads CATSRDSRNTIYF. Written as DNA, the CDR3 is TGTGCCACCAGCAGAGATAGTCGAAACACCATATATTTT.

The chain couples TRBV24-1 to TRBJ2-1, with 10 bases aligning to TRBD1. The CDR3 sequence is 16 residues long. CDR1 and CDR2 (germline): KGHDR, SFDVKD. V trimming: 4 bases; J trimming: 1 base; junction bases outside the gene matches: 3. The CDR3: CATSETGGESYNEQFF. The CDR3 nucleotides read TGTGCCACCAGTGAGACAGGGGGCGAGTCCTACAATGAGCAGTTCTTC.

The chain has TRBV12-3 or TRBV12-4 and TRBJ2-1, with D uncertain. The V and J ends lost 7 bases and 6 bases respectively, with 10 bases between them. This CDR3 spans 12 amino acids. CDR3 DNA: TGTGCCAGCACCACCACAAGCAATGAGCAGTTCTTC. This codes for CASTTTSNEQFF.

V is TRBV19 and J is TRBJ2-3, with D hard to call. Germline values: CDR1 LNHDA, CDR2 SQIVND (reference sequence). V gave up 9 bases and J gave up 6 bases, with 28 bases separating them. The CDR3 sequence is 17 residues long. The CDR3, as DNA: TGTGCCAGCTCGATGGGTTATCTCGGGCCCGTGGGGGATACGCAGTATTTT. It encodes CASSMGYLGPVGDTQYF. The whole variable domain, remainder taken from reference TRBV19 and TRBJ2-3, is DGGITQSPKYLFRKEGQNVTLSCEQNLNHDAMYWYRQDPGQGLRLIYYSQIVNDFQKGDIAEGYSVSREKKESFPLTVTSAQKNPTAFYLCASSMGYLGPVGDTQYFGPGTRLTVL.

This clonotype was seen more than once but under ten times. The chain is built from TRBV20-1 and TRBJ2-7, with TRBD2 identical over 9 bases. V shed 0 bases and J 3 bases; nucleotides not matched to a gene: 3. This CDR3 has 14 residues. Looked up from germline, CDR1 is DFQATT and CDR2 is SNEGSKA (reference sequence). CDR3 DNA: TGCAGTGCTAGAGATCCACTAGCGGGCTACGAGCAGTACTTC. It translates to CSARDPLAGYEQYF.

The rearrangement uses TRBV7-2 and TRBJ1-2, with 8 bases identical to TRBD1. The CDR3 has 13 residues. Germline-derived CDR1 and CDR2 are SGHTA and FQGNSA. J lost 6 bases, V lost 5 bases, and 5 bases had no gene match. The CDR3 region has the DNA TGTGCCAGCAGCCAGGACAGGGTGGATGGCTACACCTTC. Its protein is CASSQDRVDGYTF.

The chain carries TRBV27 and TRBJ1-1; 8 nucleotides align to TRBD1. After removal of 5 bases from V and 0 bases from J, the junction contained 5 bases not matched to a gene. CDR3 length equals 15 residues. The V gene's germline CDR1 is MNHEY and CDR2 SMNVEV (reference sequence). The CDR3 DNA sequence: TGTGCCAGCAGTCCGACAGGGGTCCTGAACACTGAAGCTTTCTTT. Amino acids: CASSPTGVLNTEAFF.

CDR3 nucleotide sequence: TGTGCCACTGGCGGGGCCGCGCCCAGGGAGCTGTTTTTT. Its translation is CATGGAAPRELFF. The chain combines TRBV10-3 with TRBJ2-2; D possibly corresponds to TRBD2 (6 bases). From germline, CDR1 is ENHRY and CDR2 SYGVKD. The CDR3 contains 13 residues. V lost 10 bases to trimming and J lost 9 bases, with 18 bases between them.

The J gene is TRBJ2-4, the V gene TRBV15; D is uncertain. There are 12 residues in the CDR3. Trimming removed 5 bases from V and 6 bases from J, with 8 bases in between. Germline CDR1 LNHNV, CDR2 YYDKDF (reference sequence). The CDR3 protein is CATSSVGNIQYF. The CDR3 bases are TGTGCCACCAGCTCGGTTGGAAACATTCAGTACTTC.

This clonotype was seen only once. CDR3 DNA sequence: TGTGCCAGCAGTTACGGACAGGGGGCGGCTTCACCCCTCCACTTT. Translating gives CASSYGQGAASPLHF. This chain connects TRBV6-5 to TRBJ1-6, with 11 bases fitting TRBD1. Trimming took 2 bases from V and 9 from J; bases not matched to a gene: 3. CDR3 length: 15 residues. The germline CDR1 and CDR2 sequences are MNHEY and SVGAGI.

The genes are TRBV2 and TRBJ1-1, with 9 positions matching TRBD1. V lost 5 bases, J lost 0 bases, and 1 base stayed unmatched. Germline CDR1 is SNHLY and CDR2 is FYNNEI. The CDR3 is made up of 14 amino acids. The CDR3 region is CASSWTGVNTEAFF. In DNA form, the CDR3 reads TGTGCCAGCAGTTGGACAGGGGTGAACACTGAAGCTTTCTTT.

The V call is TRBV2, the J call TRBJ2-1; 12 positions agree with TRBD2. V shed 10 bases, J shed 6 bases, and the junction held 7 bases outside the gene matches. CDR1 is SNHLY, CDR2 FYNNEI, per germline. The CDR3 extends over 14 amino acids. The CDR3 DNA sequence: TGTGCCACCGGACTAGCGGGATATAGCAATGAGCAGTTCTTC. Its translation: CATGLAGYSNEQFF.

The genes are TRBV29-1 and TRBJ2-5; D might be TRBD1 (8 bases). Per the germline V gene, CDR1 is SQVTM and CDR2 is ANQGSEA. The CDR3 loop spans 16 amino acids. V was shortened by 7 bases and J by 2 bases, with 23 bases between the two germline ends. CDR3 in DNA: TGCAGCGGGGGGGGGGGGACAGGATCCCGACAAGAGACCCAGTACTTC. This codes for CSGGGGTGSRQETQYF.

The chain recombines TRBV29-1 with TRBJ2-3, with 8 bases aligning to TRBD1. The CDR3 length is 15 residues. V was clipped by 7 bases and J by 4 bases; unmatched bases: 13. CDR1 SQVTM and CDR2 ANQGSEA come from the germline V gene. CDR3 protein: CSAVYGQGRADTQYF. The CDR3 bases are TGCAGCGCCGTATACGGACAGGGAAGAGCAGATACGCAGTATTTT.